Below, one T cell receptor beta chain is given with its context. Its antigen is undetermined. This sample is part of a study of OX40 agonist ivuxolimab in advanced cancers. General observations from the study: The mean number of expanded clones was higher in CD8+ T cells than in CD4+. Among the lowest peripheral clonal expansion occurred in 0.1-3.0 mg/kg partial responders.

There are 14 residues in the CDR3. V gave up 6 bases and J gave up 9 bases, with 17 bases separating them. In germline, CDR1 is MGHDK, CDR2 SYGVNS. Sequencing used immunoSEQ multiplex PCR; TCRdb keeps in-frame clones, though not all of them. The repertoire holds tens of thousands of clones, with 70% to 90% as singletons. The sample was CD4+ or CD8+ T cells sorted from blood, taken in a trial of the OX40 agonist ivuxolimab. The rearrangement links TRBV25-1 to TRBJ1-4, with D possibly matching TRBD1 (5 bases). The receptor comes from an adult with an advanced solid tumor such as melanoma, head and neck, liver or kidney cancer. In DNA form, the CDR3 reads TGTGCCAGCAGCCCCCAGAGAGGACACCAAAAACTGTTTTTT. It encodes CASSPQRGHQKLFF. The full variable domain, completed using reference TRBV25-1 and TRBJ1-4, is EADIYQTPRYLVIGTGKKITLECSQTMGHDKMYWYQQDPGMELHLIHYSYGVNSTEKGDLSSESTVSRIRTEHFPLTLESARPSHTSQYLCASSPQRGHQKLFFGSGTQLSVL.